These 6 T cell receptor beta chains were all obtained from the same sample, sequenced in a study of blood T cell repertoires in COVID-19. Assay: immunoSEQ multiplex PCR; the TCRdb copy retains only in-frame clones and omits some. The table lists fewer than 45,000 clones, about 82% of them singletons. Sequencing was carried out using peripheral blood. These receptors came from a human donor in a cohort sampled during active COVID-19.

CDR3 nucleotide sequence: TGTGCCAGCAGTCCATCAGCGGGGACAGATACGCAGTATTTT. Translated: CASSPSAGTDTQYF. This sequence joins TRBV27 and TRBJ2-3; TRBD2 matches at 7 bases. CDR1 is MNHEY and CDR2 is SMNVEV in the germline V gene (reference sequence). V was pared by 5 bases and J by 3 bases, with 5 bases of the junction left unmatched. The CDR3 has 14 amino acids.

V gene TRBV5-8 combines with J gene TRBJ1-2; 7 nucleotides line up with TRBD1. The CDR3 is made up of 13 amino acids. Germline V gene lookup returns CDR1 SGHTS and CDR2 YDEGEE. With 3 bases clipped from V and 3 bases from J, the junction kept 2 bases outside the gene matches. The CDR3 spells CASSYDRDYGYTF. The CDR3, as DNA: TGTGCCAGCAGCTACGACAGGGACTATGGCTACACCTTC. Using reference TRBV5-8 and TRBJ1-2 for the parts outside the CDR3, the full variable domain is EAGVTQSPTHLIKTRGQQATLRCSPISGHTSVYWYQQALGLGLQFLLWYDEGEERNRGNFPPRFSGRQFPNYSSELNVNALELEDSALYLCASSYDRDYGYTFGSGTRLTVV.

J is TRBJ2-3 and V is TRBV2; the D gene is possibly TRBD2 (5 bases). The germline V gene encodes CDR1 SNHLY and CDR2 FYNNEI. V lost 7 bases and J 3 bases, leaving 17 bases between the germline ends. The CDR3 contains 15 residues. The CDR3 here is CASTHSLRGTDTQYF. In DNA, the CDR3 is TGTGCCAGCACTCATAGTCTCCGAGGGACAGATACGCAGTATTTT.

This clone was seen just once. This chain connects TRBV10-3 to TRBJ2-7; D is undetermined. Trimming took 3 bases from V and 0 from J, leaving 18 bases between them. The CDR3 is 17 residues long. Germline CDR1 ENHRY, CDR2 SYGVKD. The CDR3 coding sequence is TGTGCCATCAGTGACCTCGCGACTCCCATGAGCTCCTACGAGCAGTACTTC. It encodes CAISDLATPMSSYEQYF.

The J gene is TRBJ1-5, the V gene TRBV30, with 8 nucleotides matching TRBD1. Germline V gene lookup returns CDR1 GTSNPN and CDR2 SVGIG (reference sequence). V lost 2 bases to trimming and J lost 0 bases; unmatched junction nucleotides: 18. This CDR3 has 20 amino acids. CDR3 bases: TGTGCCTGGAGTTCGCCCCACCTGGACAGGGCGGATTATAGCAATCAGCCCCAGCATTTT. Translated, it gives CAWSSPHLDRADYSNQPQHF.

This chain links TRBV7-2 with TRBJ2-2; 11 bases fit TRBD2. The V and J ends lost 4 bases and 2 bases, in that order; junction bases with no gene match: 12. CDR1 and CDR2 from the germline V gene are SGHTA and FQGNSA. The CDR3 is 19 residues long. Here the CDR3 reads CASSSYSSGGPYNTGELFF. The CDR3 bases are TGTGCCAGCAGCTCGTACTCTAGCGGGGGGCCTTATAACACCGGGGAGCTGTTTTTT.